The sequence of this T cell receptor beta chain was determined in a study of cytomegalovirus exposure and HLA in healthy donors (dated by TCRdb to between 2016 and 2019). With respect to the entire study: A later analysis indicated that the roughly 120 validation repertoires were generated on the platform also employed for the 666 repertoires of the first cohort. The aim of the study was to test whether cataloging public T cell receptors could identify signatures of past pathogen exposure. Along with the approximately 700-subject first cohort, a separate validation cohort of over a hundred different subjects was used. High-throughput TCR immunosequencing, statistical association of individual TCRs with disease status, and machine learning were combined to predict cytomegalovirus infection status. Broader findings and caveats from the paper: The authors suggested that the approach could potentially be extended to other disease states and immunological phenotypes. In both the original and validation cohorts, the classifier was reported to diagnose cytomegalovirus status with high specificity and sensitivity. In a later analysis, TCRs clustered in the first cohort were found to also tend to co-occur in the approximately 120 validation repertoires, with about 94% of cluster scores above 0. Most TCR sequences were observed very rarely across donors, whereas some public TCRs were present in many individuals. The validation cohort had no HLA typing available for a later analysis, so co-occurrence within that cohort was assessed over all 120 or so repertoires. The study listed approximately 150 TCR beta chains as associated with cytomegalovirus. A few of the identified cytomegalovirus-associated TCR beta chains were confirmed in vitro to be specific for cytomegalovirus antigens.

Library creation used the immunoSEQ multiplex PCR assay. The paper's data handling went like this. To diagnose cytomegalovirus status from the catalog of TCR beta chain sequences, a statistical classification framework was built. In its TCRdb copy, this immuneACCESS table keeps in-frame sequences only and misses some clones. Where compared with another copy, unresolved V genes explain less than half of these, and the others have no known cause. V and J calls and clone size are those listed in that table; D and trimming were worked out from the DNA. The sample includes about 82,000 clones, with roughly 94% observed a single time. Under 0.9% of the sample goes to the ten largest clones. Note on this clone: There is no known antigen for this receptor. No much larger clone exists at a distance of one base, and base qualities are not known.

The junction shows trimming of 4 bases on V and 11 bases on J, and the gene matches do not reach 15 bases of it. CDR1 is given as SGHDT and CDR2 as YYEEEE, both from the germline V gene. Taken from cysteine to phenylalanine, the CDR3 has 15 residues. The kept DNA is CDR3 alone, 45 bases in frame from the first base. The donors belonged to the validation cohort of around 110 subjects, which was separate from the roughly 670-subject first cohort. The chain uses TRBV5-6 and TRBJ1-2; TRBD1 aligns with 9 central bases. This receptor was obtained from a woman aged 18-29 years in good health and CMV-seronegative. Sequencing was carried out using PBMCs. CDR3 loop: CASSDEIYPGQGYTF. The sequenced DNA: TGTGCCAGCAGCGACGAAATTTATCCGGGACAGGGATACACCTTC.